This T cell receptor (beta chain) was obtained from a study of PD-1 blockade in classical Hodgkin lymphoma (dated by TCRdb to between 2020 and 2021). Regarding the complete study: A peripheral blood immune signature of response to PD-1 blockade in classical Hodgkin lymphoma was defined using TCR beta sequencing and CyTOF.

The time point label on this specimen signifies: newly diagnosed, previously untreated cHL patient sample. Magnetic negative selection with a Miltenyi CD4+ T cell isolation kit was used to purify CD4+ T cells from thawed PBMCs. As a comparison group for the relapsed/refractory trial patients, PBMCs from patients with newly diagnosed, previously untreated classical Hodgkin lymphoma were sequenced. Peripheral blood was collected in 8 mL Vacutainer Cell Preparation Tubes, from which PBMCs were isolated by centrifugation and then cryopreserved. Purified CD4+ and CD8+ fractions were prepared only for cases in which an additional PBMC sample was available. Magnetically labelled cells were removed on LS columns in a quadroMACS separator, and the flow-through was retained as the purified fraction. The CDR3 sequence holds 12 residues, the cysteine and phenylalanine included. Left in the record is the CDR3 DNA by itself, 36 bases read in frame from the first base. V is cut by 0 bases and J by 4 bases, and the space between the germline ends is 4 bases. Based on the germline V gene (reference sequence), the CDR1 and CDR2 sequences are LNHNV and YYDKDF.

The study at large found these results: Only a single clinical trial cohort was studied, and what caused the repertoire differences, possibly disease activity or prior therapy, remained undefined. Baseline TCR diversity was reported as lower in newly diagnosed patients than in healthy donors, and lower still in relapsed/refractory patients.

For this clone: No antigen is known for it. Base qualities are not recorded, but no much larger clone differs from it by a single base.

The Qiagen DNeasy kit was used to extract genomic DNA both from unsorted PBMCs and from the negatively selected CD4+ and CD8+ fractions. Using primers that anneal to V and J segments, immunoSEQ multiplex PCR amplified the TCR beta CDR3 regions. A synthetic immune receptor repertoire was used to minimize amplification bias, and any remaining bias was removed computationally after sequencing. The authors' pipeline ran thus. Custom Python scripts were used to quantify repertoire diversity as the Shannon entropy index. Unsorted, CD4+ and CD8+ repertoires were analyzed separately, except in combined analyses where CD4+ and CD8+ sequences were merged in silico. The clones in this table, taken by TCRdb from immuneACCESS, are in-frame only. Not every clone is retained; where verified, under half of the shortfall comes from an unresolved V gene, and the cause of the rest is unknown. V, J and clone size were drawn from that table, and D and trimming were deduced from the DNA. The sample yields fewer than 20,000 clones; 80% to 95% were counted once. The top ten hold roughly 0.51% of the sample.

The chain links TRBV15 with TRBJ2-7, with the D gene too uncertain to name. The TCR originated in a human donor with classical Hodgkin lymphoma. Sequenced material: CD4+ T cells from blood. The nucleotide sequence is TGTGCCACCAGCAGAGATCAGTACGAGCAGTACTTC. This yields the protein CATSRDQYEQYF.